The source of this TCR beta chain is a study of T cell changes during pregnancy in multiple sclerosis. The CDR3 runs 13 residues. The trim removed 7 bases at V and 3 bases at J, leaving 3 bases unmatched. The V gene's germline CDR1 is MNHNS and CDR2 SASEGT. Here immunoSEQ multiplex PCR was the method, and the copy in TCRdb shows in-frame clones only, minus some. The sample has more than 90,000 clones, roughly nine tenths seen once. The origin of this receptor is a female donor with multiple sclerosis, enrolled in a pregnancy study. The rearrangement joins TRBV6-1 to TRBJ1-5; 7 bases are a match to TRBD1. This specimen was peripheral blood, taken in the first trimester of pregnancy. The CDR3 coding sequence is TGTGCCAGCAAGACAGGGAACAATCAGCCCCAGCATTTT. It codes for CASKTGNNQPQHF.